The clone carrying this T cell receptor beta chain was observed a single time. The data derive from a study of shared clonotypes between healthy human individuals. Some clones are missing from TCRdb's copy, which holds only in-frame ones; the method was immunoSEQ multiplex PCR. The table has some 2.1 million clones, roughly 96% seen once. The CDR3 spans 11 residues. From germline, CDR1 is GTSNPN and CDR2 SVGIG (reference sequence). V lost 8 bases, J lost 6 bases, and 13 bases lay in between. Nashville, Tennessee was home to all donors, who were Caucasian adults. Investigators divided CD4+ cells into CD45RA+ naive and CD45RA-negative memory subsets.

Sequencing was performed on naive CD4+ T cells sorted from blood. Subset reported: CD45RA+ positively selected. The source of this sequence is a man younger than 35 in good health. The chain carries TRBV30 and TRBJ1-1, with a weak D call TRBD1 (5 bases). The DNA for the CDR3 is TGTGCCGGCAGGGTAGAGCCTGAAGCTTTCTTT. Translated, it gives CAGRVEPEAFF.